The sequence of this T cell receptor beta chain was determined in a study of cytomegalovirus exposure and HLA in healthy donors. The germline gives CDR1 MDHEN, CDR2 SYDVKM. Trimming removed 5 bases from V and 3 bases from J, with 14 bases in between. The CDR3 is 14 residues long. Donors showed nominal health when sampled, although they likely had unrecorded immune exposures. Use of 60 Vbeta and 13 Jbeta primers characterized the PCR. The protocol was immunoSEQ multiplex PCR, while the TCRdb copy is restricted to in-frame clones and leaves out a portion. The profile shows over 70,000 clones, roughly 80% of them singletons.

The sample taken for sequencing was PBMCs. The clonotype was recovered from a man aged 25-40 years in good health and CMV-seronegative. The chain is built from TRBV28 and TRBJ2-7; D is perhaps TRBD2 (5 bases). DNA of the CDR3: TGTGCCAGCAGTGGGAGCGTACCCAACTACGAGCAGTACTTC. It codes for CASSGSVPNYEQYF.